This paragraph reports one T cell receptor (beta chain). Time point reported: newly diagnosed GD, antithyroid drugs for less than 3 months. After RNA was extracted from PBMCs, the TCR library was made from it. CDR1 SQVTM and CDR2 ANQGSEA come from the germline V gene. The CDR3 runs 12 residues. Trimming removed 0 bases from V and 10 bases from J, with 10 bases in between. This entry comes from a study of regulatory T cells in long-lasting Graves disease. Arm-PCR of CDR3 regions with iRepertoire HTBI primers generated TCR beta libraries. TCRdb analysed the multiplex PCR reads with MiXCR anew, one entry per CDR3 protein. The sample lists about 440,000 distinct CDR3 sequences; about a sixth were seen once. This sample was also put to use in a study of T cells in Graves' hyperthyroidism and ophthalmopathy. That report adds: Exclusion criteria comprised uncontrolled infection, other autoimmune disease, pregnancy or lactation.

The receptor was isolated from a woman in her thirties with Graves disease. This chain connects TRBV29-1 to TRBJ2-1; D may be TRBD1 (5 bases). Sequenced material: peripheral blood mononuclear cells (PBMCs), taken at new diagnosis, from a patient treated with antithyroid drugs. CDR3 amino acids: CSVEDRVYEQFF. CDR3 sequence (DNA): TGCAGCGTTGAAGACAGGGTCTACGAGCAGTTCTTC.